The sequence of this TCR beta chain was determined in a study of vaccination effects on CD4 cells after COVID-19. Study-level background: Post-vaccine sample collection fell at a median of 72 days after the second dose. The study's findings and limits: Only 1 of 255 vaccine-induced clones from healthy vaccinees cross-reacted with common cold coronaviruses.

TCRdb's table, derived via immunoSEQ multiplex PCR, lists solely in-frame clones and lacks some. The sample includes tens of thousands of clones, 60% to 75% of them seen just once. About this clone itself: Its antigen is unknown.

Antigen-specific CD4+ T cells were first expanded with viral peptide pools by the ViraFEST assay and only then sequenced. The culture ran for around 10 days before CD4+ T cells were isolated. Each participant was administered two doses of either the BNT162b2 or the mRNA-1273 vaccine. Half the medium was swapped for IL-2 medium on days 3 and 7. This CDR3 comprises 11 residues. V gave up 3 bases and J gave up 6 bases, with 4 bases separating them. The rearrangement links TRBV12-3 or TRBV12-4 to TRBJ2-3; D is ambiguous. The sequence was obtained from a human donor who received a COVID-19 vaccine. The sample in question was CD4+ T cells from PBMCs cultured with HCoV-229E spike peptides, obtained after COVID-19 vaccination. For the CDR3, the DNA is TGTGCCAGCAGTTTGGCGGATACGCAGTATTTT. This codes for CASSLADTQYF.